This TCR beta chain was obtained from a study of shared clonotypes between healthy human individuals. Broader study findings: The genetic and exposure-history diversity represented was limited by few donors.

This clone is a singleton in its sample. Its antigen is unidentified. Everyone who donated was a Caucasian adult who lived in Nashville, Tennessee. Trimming cost V 6 bases and J 5 bases; bases outside gene matches: 15. The CDR3 totals 18 residues. Germline CDR1 reads MDHEN; CDR2 reads SYDVKM. Some clones are missing from TCRdb's copy, which holds only in-frame ones; the method was immunoSEQ multiplex PCR. The table includes over 2 million clones, 80% to 95% detected once. The chain combines TRBV28 with TRBJ2-7, with TRBD2 matching over 14 bases. The sequencing input was naive CD4+ T cells from PBMCs. The subset: CD45RA+ positively selected. The clonotype was recovered from a man aged 18 to 29 in good health. Some clones in this sample may be carry-over from other donors' samples. CDR3 nucleotides: TGTGCCAGCAGCCCCGGGACTAGCGGGAGTATGTCGCGGCACGAGCAGTACTTC. As protein: CASSPGTSGSMSRHEQYF.